The clone carrying this T cell receptor (beta chain) came up a few times. What it recognizes is unknown. This CDR3 region has 13 residues. Germline assignment: CDR1 MNHEY and CDR2 SVGAGI. V lost 0 bases and J lost 13; bases outside the gene matches: 5. This entry comes from a study of T-cell reconstitution after alpha-beta-depleted transplantation in children. Study-wide findings and caveats: The origin of alpha-beta T cells about two months after transplant was reportedly several hundred expanded graft clones. The study traced high day-60 TCRbeta diversity in some patients to surviving recipient T cells and thymic progenitors.

Library preparation (for TCRbeta) was performed with unique molecular identifiers. TCRdb redid the calling of the PCR reads with MiXCR, one entry per CDR3 protein. The data contain about 400,000 distinct CDR3 sequences, around 15% of them singletons. This chain uses TRBV6-5 with TRBJ2-1; 8 nucleotides agree with TRBD2. The sample was PBMCs, mostly from graft donor cells, taken 360 days after TCRalphabeta/CD19-depleted stem cell transplant. The sequence derives from a boy less than two years old who had a stem cell transplant for Wiskott-Aldrich syndrome, so the T cells may come from the graft donor. The CDR3 sequence: CASSYSGTSIQFF. For the CDR3, the DNA is TGTGCCAGCAGTTACTCGGGGACTAGTATTCAGTTCTTC.